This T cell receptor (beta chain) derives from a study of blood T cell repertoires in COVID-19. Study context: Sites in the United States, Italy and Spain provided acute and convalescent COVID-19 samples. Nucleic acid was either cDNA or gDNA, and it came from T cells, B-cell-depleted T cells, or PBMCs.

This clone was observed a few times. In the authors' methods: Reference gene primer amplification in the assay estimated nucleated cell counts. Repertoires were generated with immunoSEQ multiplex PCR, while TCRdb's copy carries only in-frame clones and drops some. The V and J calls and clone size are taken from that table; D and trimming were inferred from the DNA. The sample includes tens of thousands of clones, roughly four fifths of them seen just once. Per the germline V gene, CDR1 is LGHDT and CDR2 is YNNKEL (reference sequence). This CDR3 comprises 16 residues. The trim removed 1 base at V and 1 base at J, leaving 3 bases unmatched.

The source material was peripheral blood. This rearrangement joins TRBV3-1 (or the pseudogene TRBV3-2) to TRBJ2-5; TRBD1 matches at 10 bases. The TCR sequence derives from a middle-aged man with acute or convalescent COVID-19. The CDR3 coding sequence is TGTGCCAGCAGCCAAGCAGGGACAGGGGTCCAAGAGACCCAGTACTTC. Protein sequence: CASSQAGTGVQETQYF.